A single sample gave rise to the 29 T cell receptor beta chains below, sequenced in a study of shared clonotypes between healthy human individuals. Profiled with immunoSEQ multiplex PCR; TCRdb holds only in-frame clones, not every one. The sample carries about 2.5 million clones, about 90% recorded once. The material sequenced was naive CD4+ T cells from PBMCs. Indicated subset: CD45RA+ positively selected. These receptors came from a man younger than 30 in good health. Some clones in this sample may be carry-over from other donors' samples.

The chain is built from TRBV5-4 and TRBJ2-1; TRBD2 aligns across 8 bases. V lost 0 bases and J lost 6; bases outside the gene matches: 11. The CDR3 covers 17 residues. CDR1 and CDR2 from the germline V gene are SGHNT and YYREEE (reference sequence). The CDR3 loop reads CASSLAGPSGGPNEQFF. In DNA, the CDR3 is TGTGCCAGCAGCTTGGCCGGTCCATCGGGAGGGCCCAATGAGCAGTTCTTC.

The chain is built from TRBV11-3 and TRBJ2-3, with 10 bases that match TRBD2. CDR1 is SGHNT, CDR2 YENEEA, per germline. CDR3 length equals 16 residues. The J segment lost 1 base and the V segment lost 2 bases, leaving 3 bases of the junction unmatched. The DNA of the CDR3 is TGTGCCAGCAGCTTATCTAGCGGGAGCCGCACAGATACGCAGTATTTT. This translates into CASSLSSGSRTDTQYF.

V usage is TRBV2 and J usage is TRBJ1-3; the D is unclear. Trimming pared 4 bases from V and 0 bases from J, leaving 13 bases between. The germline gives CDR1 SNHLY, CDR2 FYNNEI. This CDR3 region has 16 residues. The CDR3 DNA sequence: TGTGCCAGCAGTGGGAGCGGCAGGATCTCTGGAAACACCATATATTTT. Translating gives CASSGSGRISGNTIYF.

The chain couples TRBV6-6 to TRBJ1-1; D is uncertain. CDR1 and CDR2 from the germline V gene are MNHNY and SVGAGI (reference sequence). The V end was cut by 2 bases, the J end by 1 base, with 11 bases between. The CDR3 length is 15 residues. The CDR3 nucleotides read TGTGCCAGCAGTTACAGGAGGCAGCCGAACACTGAAGCTTTCTTT. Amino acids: CASSYRRQPNTEAFF.

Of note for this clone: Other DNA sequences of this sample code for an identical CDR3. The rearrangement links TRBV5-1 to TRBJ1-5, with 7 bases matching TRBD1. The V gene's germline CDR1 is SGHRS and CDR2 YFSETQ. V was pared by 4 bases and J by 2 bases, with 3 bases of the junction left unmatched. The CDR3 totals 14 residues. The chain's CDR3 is CASSRTGGNQPQHF. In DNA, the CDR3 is TGCGCCAGCAGCCGAACAGGGGGCAATCAGCCCCAGCATTTT.

The CDR3 DNA follows: TGTGCCAGCGACAGTCGGGGGAGGGAAGAGACCCAGTACTTC. Translation gives CASDSRGREETQYF. The chain uses TRBV2 and TRBJ2-5; 7 bases align to TRBD2. The germline CDR1 and CDR2 sequences are SNHLY and FYNNEI. The CDR3 runs to 14 residues. V gave up 8 bases and J gave up 3 bases; unmatched junction bases: 9. The full variable domain, its missing parts supplied by reference TRBV2 and TRBJ2-5, is EPEVTQTPSHQVTQMGQEVILRCVPISNHLYFYWYRQILGQKVEFLVSFYNNEISEKSEIFDDQFSVERPDGSNFTLKIRSTKLEDSAMYFCASDSRGREETQYFGPGTRLLVL.

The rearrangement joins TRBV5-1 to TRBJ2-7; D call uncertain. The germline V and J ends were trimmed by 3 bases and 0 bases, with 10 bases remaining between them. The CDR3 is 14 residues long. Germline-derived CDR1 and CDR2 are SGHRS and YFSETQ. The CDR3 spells CASSSETVSYEQYF. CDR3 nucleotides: TGCGCCAGCAGCTCAGAGACGGTCTCCTACGAGCAGTACTTC.

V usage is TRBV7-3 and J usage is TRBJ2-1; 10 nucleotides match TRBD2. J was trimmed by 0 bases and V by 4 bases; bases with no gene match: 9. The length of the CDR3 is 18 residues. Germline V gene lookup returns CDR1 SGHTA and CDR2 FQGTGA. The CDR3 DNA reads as TGTGCCAGCAGCTCAAAAGGGCCTAGCGGGAGCTCCTACAATGAGCAGTTCTTC. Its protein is CASSSKGPSGSSYNEQFF. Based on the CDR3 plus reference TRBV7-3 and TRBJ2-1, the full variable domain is GAGVSQTPSNKVTEKGKYVELRCDPISGHTALYWYRQSLGQGPEFLIYFQGTGAADDSGLPNDRFFAVRPEGSVSTLKIQRTERGDSAVYLCASSSKGPSGSSYNEQFFGPGTRLTVL.

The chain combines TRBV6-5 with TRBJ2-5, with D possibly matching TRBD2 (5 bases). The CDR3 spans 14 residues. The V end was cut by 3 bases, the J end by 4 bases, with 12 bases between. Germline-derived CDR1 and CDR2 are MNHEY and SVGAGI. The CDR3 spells CASSYVQRAETQYF. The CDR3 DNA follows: TGTGCCAGCAGTTATGTGCAGAGGGCAGAGACCCAGTACTTC.

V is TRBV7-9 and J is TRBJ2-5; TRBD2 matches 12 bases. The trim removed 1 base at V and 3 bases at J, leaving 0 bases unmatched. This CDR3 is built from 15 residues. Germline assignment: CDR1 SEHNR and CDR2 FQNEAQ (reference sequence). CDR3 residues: CASSLGLAGEETQYF. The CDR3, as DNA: TGTGCCAGCAGCTTAGGACTAGCGGGAGAAGAGACCCAGTACTTC.

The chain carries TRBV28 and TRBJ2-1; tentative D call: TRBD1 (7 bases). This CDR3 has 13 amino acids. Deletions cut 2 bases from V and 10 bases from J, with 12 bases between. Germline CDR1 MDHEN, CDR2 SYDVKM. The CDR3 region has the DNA TGTGCCAGCAGTTTAGGCAGGGGGGACGAGCAGTTCTTC. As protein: CASSLGRGDEQFF. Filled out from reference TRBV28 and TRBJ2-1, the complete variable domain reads DVKVTQSSRYLVKRTGEKVFLECVQDMDHENMFWYRQDPGLGLRLIYFSYDVKMKEKGDIPEGYSVSREKKERFSLILESASTNQTSMYLCASSLGRGDEQFFGPGTRLTVL.

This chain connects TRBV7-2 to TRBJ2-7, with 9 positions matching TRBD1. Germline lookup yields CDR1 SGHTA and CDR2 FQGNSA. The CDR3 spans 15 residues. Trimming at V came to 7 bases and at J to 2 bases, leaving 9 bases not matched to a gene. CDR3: CASTPTGGRAYEQYF. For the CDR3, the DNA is TGTGCCAGCACCCCGACAGGGGGACGGGCCTACGAGCAGTACTTC.

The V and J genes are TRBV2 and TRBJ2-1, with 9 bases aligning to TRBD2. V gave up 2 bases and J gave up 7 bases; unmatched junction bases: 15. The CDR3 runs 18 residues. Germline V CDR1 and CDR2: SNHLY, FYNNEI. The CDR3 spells CASSESRSLAGPVNEQFF. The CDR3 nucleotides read TGTGCCAGCAGTGAATCCCGCTCCCTAGCGGGACCTGTAAATGAGCAGTTCTTC.

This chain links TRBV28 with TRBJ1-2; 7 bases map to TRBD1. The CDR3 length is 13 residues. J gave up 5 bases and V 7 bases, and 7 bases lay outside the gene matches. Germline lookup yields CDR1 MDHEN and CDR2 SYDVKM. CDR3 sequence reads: CASKGADTYGYTF. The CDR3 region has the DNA TGTGCCAGCAAGGGGGCCGATACGTATGGCTACACCTTC.

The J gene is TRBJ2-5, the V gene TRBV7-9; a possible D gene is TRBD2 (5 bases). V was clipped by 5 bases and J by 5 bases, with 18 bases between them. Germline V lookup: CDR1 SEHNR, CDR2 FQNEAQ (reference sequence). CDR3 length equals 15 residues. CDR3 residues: CASSRLGSPGETQYF. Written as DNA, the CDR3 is TGTGCCAGCAGCCGGCTGGGGAGTCCGGGGGAGACCCAGTACTTC.

CDR3 in amino acids: CASSQLAGSTDTQYF. CDR3 nucleotide sequence: TGTGCCAGCTCACAACTAGCAGGGAGCACAGATACGCAGTATTTT. This chain uses TRBV18 with TRBJ2-3, with D possibly being TRBD2 (6 bases). The length of the CDR3 is 15 residues. CDR1 and CDR2 (germline): KGHSH, LQKENI. The V and J ends lost 4 bases and 0 bases respectively, with 11 bases between them.

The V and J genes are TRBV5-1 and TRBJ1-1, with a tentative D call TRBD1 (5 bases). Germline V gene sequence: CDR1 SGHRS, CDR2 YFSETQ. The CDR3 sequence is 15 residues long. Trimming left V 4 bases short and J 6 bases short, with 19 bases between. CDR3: CASSPAGRALPEAFF. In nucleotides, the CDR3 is TGCGCCAGCAGCCCCGCGGGCAGGGCGTTACCTGAAGCTTTCTTT.

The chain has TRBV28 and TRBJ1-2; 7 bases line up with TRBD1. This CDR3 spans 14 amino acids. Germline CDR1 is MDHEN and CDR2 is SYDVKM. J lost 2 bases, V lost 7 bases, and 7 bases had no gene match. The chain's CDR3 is CASTSTGLNYGYTF. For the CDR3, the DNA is TGTGCCAGCACCTCGACAGGGTTAAACTATGGCTACACCTTC.

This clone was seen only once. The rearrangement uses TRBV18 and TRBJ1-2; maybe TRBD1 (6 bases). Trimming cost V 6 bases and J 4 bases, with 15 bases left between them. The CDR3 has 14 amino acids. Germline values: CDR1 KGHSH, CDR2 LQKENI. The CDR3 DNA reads TGTGCCAGCTCGCAAGGGACACCAATCTATGGCTACACCTTC. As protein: CASSQGTPIYGYTF. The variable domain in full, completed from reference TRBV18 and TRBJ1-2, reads NAGVMQNPRHLVRRRGQEARLRCSPMKGHSHVYWYRQLPEEGLKFMVYLQKENIIDESGMPKERFSAEFPKEGPSILRIQQVVRGDSAAYFCASSQGTPIYGYTFGSGTRLTVV.

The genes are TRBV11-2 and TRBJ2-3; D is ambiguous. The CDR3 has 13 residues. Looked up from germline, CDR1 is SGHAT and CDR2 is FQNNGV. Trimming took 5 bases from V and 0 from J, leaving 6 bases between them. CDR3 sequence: CASSNDSTDTQYF. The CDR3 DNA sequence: TGTGCCAGCAGCAATGACAGCACAGATACGCAGTATTTT.

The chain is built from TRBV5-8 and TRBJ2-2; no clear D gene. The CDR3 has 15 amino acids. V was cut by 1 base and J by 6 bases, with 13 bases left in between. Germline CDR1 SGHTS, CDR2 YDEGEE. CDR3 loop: CASSLTAGEAGELFF. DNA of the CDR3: TGTGCCAGCAGCTTGACGGCAGGAGAGGCCGGGGAGCTGTTTTTT. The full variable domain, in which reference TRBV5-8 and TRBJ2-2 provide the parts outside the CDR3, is EAGVTQSPTHLIKTRGQQATLRCSPISGHTSVYWYQQALGLGLQFLLWYDEGEERNRGNFPPRFSGRQFPNYSSELNVNALELEDSALYLCASSLTAGEAGELFFGEGSRLTVL.

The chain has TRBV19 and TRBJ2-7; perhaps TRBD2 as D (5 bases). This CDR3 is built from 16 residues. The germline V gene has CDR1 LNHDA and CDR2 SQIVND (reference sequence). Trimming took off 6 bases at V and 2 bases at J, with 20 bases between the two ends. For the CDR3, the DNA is TGTGCCAGTAGCCGCTCTCACCTAGCCCAGACCTACGAGCAGTACTTC. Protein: CASSRSHLAQTYEQYF.

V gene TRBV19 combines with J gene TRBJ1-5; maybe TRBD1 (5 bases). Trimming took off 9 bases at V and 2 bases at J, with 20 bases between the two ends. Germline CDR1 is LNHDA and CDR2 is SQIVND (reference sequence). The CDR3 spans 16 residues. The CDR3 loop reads CASGKGHRLGNQPQHF. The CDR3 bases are TGTGCCAGCGGTAAAGGACACCGGCTTGGCAATCAGCCCCAGCATTTT.

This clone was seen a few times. CDR3 protein: CASSYGQMPAGQPQHF. The CDR3 DNA follows: TGTGCCAGCAGTTATGGACAGATGCCAGCGGGGCAGCCCCAGCATTTT. The rearrangement uses TRBV6-6 and TRBJ1-5; the D gene is possibly TRBD1 (6 bases). V was cut by 3 bases and J by 7 bases, with 19 bases left in between. This CDR3 has 16 residues. Looked up from germline, CDR1 is MNHNY and CDR2 is SVGAGI (reference sequence).

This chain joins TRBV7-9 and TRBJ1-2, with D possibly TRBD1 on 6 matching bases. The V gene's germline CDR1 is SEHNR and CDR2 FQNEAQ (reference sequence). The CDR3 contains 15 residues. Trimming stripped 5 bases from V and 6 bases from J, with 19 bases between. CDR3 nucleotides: TGTGCCAGCAGCCCTAACAGGGAGAATGGCGATGGCTACACCTTC. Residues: CASSPNRENGDGYTF.

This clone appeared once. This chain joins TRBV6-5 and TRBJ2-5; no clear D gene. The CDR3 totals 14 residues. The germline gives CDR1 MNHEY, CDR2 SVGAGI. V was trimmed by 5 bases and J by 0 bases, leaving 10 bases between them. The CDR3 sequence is CASSPSWNQETQYF. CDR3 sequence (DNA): TGTGCCAGCAGTCCCTCATGGAACCAAGAGACCCAGTACTTC.

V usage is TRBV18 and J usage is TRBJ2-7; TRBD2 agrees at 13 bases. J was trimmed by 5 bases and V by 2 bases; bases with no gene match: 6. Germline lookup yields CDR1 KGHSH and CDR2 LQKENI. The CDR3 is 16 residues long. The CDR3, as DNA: TGTGCCAGCTCACCAAGGACTAGCGGGAGCTTCAACGAGCAGTACTTC. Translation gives CASSPRTSGSFNEQYF.

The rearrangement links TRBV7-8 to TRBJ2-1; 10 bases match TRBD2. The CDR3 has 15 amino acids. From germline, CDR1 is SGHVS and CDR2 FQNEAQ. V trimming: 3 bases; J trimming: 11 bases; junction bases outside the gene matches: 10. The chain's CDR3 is CASSLNRLAGDQQFF. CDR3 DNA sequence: TGTGCCAGCAGCTTGAATCGGCTAGCGGGAGATCAGCAGTTCTTC. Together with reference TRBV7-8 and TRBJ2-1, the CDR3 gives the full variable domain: GAGVSQSPRYKVAKRGQDVALRCDPISGHVSLFWYQQALGQGPEFLTYFQNEAQLDKSGLPSDRFFAERPEGSVSTLKIQRTQQEDSAVYLCASSLNRLAGDQQFFGPGTRLTVL.

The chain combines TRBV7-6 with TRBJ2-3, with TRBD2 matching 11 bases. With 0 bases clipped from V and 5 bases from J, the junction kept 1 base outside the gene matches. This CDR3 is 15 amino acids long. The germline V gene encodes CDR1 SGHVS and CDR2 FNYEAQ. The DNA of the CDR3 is TGTGCCAGCAGCTTAGCACTAGCGGGGGAAGATACGCAGTATTTT. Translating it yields CASSLALAGEDTQYF.